Below are 7 T cell receptor beta chains sequenced from a single sample in a study of PD-L1 blockade in urothelial cancer. The time point here: pretreatment peripheral blood. Using immunoSEQ multiplex PCR, the repertoire was profiled, and TCRdb retains in-frame clones only, with some absent. The table lists some 45,000 clones, approximately 90% of them singletons. The sequenced sample was PBMCs, obtained around atezolizumab (anti-PD-L1) treatment. The receptors were gathered from a donor over 35 with urothelial cancer.

The CDR3 reads CATRGGAGGYTF. The CDR3 bases are TGTGCCACCAGAGGCGGGGCGGGTGGCTACACCTTC. The V gene is TRBV15, the J gene TRBJ1-2; the D gene is possibly TRBD1 (5 bases). Between the trimmed V and J ends, which lost 6 bases and 7 bases, there was a span of 12 bases. This CDR3 contains 12 residues. The V gene's germline CDR1 is LNHNV and CDR2 YYDKDF (reference sequence).

The chain uses TRBV5-8 and TRBJ2-1, with TRBD2 matching 9 bases. The CDR3 totals 14 residues. With V trimmed by 6 bases and J by 5 bases, 6 bases remained unmatched. Germline-derived CDR1 and CDR2 are SGHTS and YDEGEE. CDR3: CASNRAGGNNEQFF. The CDR3 DNA is TGTGCCAGCAATAGGGCGGGAGGGAACAATGAGCAGTTCTTC.

This chain joins TRBV2 and TRBJ1-5, with D possibly being TRBD1 (5 bases). The V gene's germline CDR1 is SNHLY and CDR2 FYNNEI. The V end was cut by 8 bases, the J end by 0 bases, with 11 bases between. There are 14 residues in the CDR3. The CDR3 here is CASGARGSNQPQHF. In DNA, the CDR3 is TGTGCCAGCGGGGCAAGGGGTAGCAATCAGCCCCAGCATTTT. Combining the CDR3 with reference TRBV2 and TRBJ1-5 gives the whole variable domain EPEVTQTPSHQVTQMGQEVILRCVPISNHLYFYWYRQILGQKVEFLVSFYNNEISEKSEIFDDQFSVERPDGSNFTLKIRSTKLEDSAMYFCASGARGSNQPQHFGDGTRLSIL.

This sequence joins TRBV30 and TRBJ2-1, with TRBD2 matching over 12 bases. The CDR3 runs 15 residues. V shed 3 bases and J 5 bases; nucleotides not matched to a gene: 5. Germline CDR1 is GTSNPN and CDR2 is SVGIG (reference sequence). CDR3 in DNA: TGTGCCTGGAGCCCGGGACTAGCGGGCCACAATGAGCAGTTCTTC. Amino acid sequence: CAWSPGLAGHNEQFF.

The chain links TRBV5-5 to TRBJ1-2; TRBD1 matches at 8 bases. The V segment lost 3 bases and the J segment 2 bases; nucleotides outside the gene matches: 3. The germline CDR1 and CDR2 sequences are SGHKS and YYEKEE (reference sequence). The CDR3 is 14 amino acids. The CDR3: CASSWGQDNYGYTF. The CDR3 bases are TGTGCCAGCAGCTGGGGACAGGACAACTATGGCTACACCTTC.

CDR3 in DNA: TGTGCCAGTAGTATACCCGGCCGGAGCTCTGGGGCCAACGTCCTGACTTTC. It specifies CASSIPGRSSGANVLTF. The chain uses TRBV19 and TRBJ2-6, with D hard to call. This CDR3 is 17 amino acids long. The germline V and J ends were trimmed by 2 bases and 0 bases, with 11 bases remaining between them. Germline V gene sequence: CDR1 LNHDA, CDR2 SQIVND (reference sequence).

This clone was detected once. The gene calls are TRBV2 and TRBJ2-7; a weak D match, TRBD1 (6 bases). CDR3 length equals 14 residues. V was trimmed by 1 base and J by 2 bases, leaving 9 bases between them. In germline, CDR1 is SNHLY, CDR2 FYNNEI. This CDR3 is CASSEGTATYEQYF. The CDR3 DNA is TGTGCCAGCAGTGAAGGGACAGCCACCTACGAGCAGTACTTC.